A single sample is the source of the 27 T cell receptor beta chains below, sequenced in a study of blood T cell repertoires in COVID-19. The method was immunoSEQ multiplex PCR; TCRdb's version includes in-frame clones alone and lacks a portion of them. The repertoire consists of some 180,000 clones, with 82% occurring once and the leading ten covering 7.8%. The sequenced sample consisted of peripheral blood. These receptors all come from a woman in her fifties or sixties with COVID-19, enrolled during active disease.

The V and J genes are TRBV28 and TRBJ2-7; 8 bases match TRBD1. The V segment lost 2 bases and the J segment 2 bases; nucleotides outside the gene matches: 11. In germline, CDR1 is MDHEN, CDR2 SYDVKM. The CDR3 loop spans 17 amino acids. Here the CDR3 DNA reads TGTGCCAGCAGTTTAAGGGGACTCGGGACAGGTACCTACGAGCAGTACTTC. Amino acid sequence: CASSLRGLGTGTYEQYF.

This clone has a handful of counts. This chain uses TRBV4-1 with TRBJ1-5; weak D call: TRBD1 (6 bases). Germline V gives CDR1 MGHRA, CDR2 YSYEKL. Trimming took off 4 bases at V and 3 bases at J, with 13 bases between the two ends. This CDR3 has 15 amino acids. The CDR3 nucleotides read TGCGCCAGCAGCCCTATAGACAGGTTCAATCAGCCCCAGCATTTT. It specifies CASSPIDRFNQPQHF.

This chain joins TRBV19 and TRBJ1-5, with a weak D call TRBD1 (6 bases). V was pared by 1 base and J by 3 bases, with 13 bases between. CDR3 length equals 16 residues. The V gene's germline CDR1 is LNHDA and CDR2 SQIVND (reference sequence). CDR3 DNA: TGTGCCAGTAGTATAGGTATACAGGGCATCAATCAGCCCCAGCATTTT. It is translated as CASSIGIQGINQPQHF.

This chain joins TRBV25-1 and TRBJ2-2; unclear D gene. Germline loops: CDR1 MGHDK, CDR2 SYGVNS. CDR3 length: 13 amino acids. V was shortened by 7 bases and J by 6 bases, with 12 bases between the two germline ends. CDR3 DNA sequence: TGTGCCAGCACCCCATACCTAGCCGGGGAGCTGTTTTTT. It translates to CASTPYLAGELFF.

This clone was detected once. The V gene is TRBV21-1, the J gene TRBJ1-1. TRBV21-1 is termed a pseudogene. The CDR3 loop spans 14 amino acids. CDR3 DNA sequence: TGTGCCAGCGTTAGCCCTGGGAGGGTCACGGAAGCTTTCTTT. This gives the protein CASVSPGRVTEAFF.

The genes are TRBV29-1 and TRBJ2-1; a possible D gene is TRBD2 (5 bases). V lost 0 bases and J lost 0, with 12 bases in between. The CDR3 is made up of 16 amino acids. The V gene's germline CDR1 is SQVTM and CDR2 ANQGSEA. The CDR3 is CSVEDLPGSSYNEQFF. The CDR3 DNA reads TGCAGCGTTGAAGATCTTCCGGGAAGCTCCTACAATGAGCAGTTCTTC.

The CDR3 nucleotides are TGCGCCAGCAGCCAAGGGACAGGGACTAATGAAAAACTGTTTTTT. Protein sequence: CASSQGTGTNEKLFF. The gene calls are TRBV4-3 and TRBJ1-4; 8 nucleotides agree with TRBD1. In germline, CDR1 is LGHNA, CDR2 YSLEER. The V and J ends lost 1 base and 2 bases, in that order; junction bases with no gene match: 0. The CDR3 spans 15 residues.

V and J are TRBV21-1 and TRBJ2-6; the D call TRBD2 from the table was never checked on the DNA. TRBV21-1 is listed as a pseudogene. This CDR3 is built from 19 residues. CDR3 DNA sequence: TGTGCCAGCAGCAAGGGCGGGAAGGGCTCTCAAACTGGGGCCAACGTCCTGACTTTC. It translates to CASSKGGKGSQTGANVLTF.

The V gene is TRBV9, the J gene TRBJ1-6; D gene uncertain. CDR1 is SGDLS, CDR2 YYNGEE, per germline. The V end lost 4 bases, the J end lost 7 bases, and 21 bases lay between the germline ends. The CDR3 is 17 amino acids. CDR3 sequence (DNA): TGTGCCAGCAGCCCACACGGAGGATCGACTATAAATTCACCCCTCCACTTT. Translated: CASSPHGGSTINSPLHF.

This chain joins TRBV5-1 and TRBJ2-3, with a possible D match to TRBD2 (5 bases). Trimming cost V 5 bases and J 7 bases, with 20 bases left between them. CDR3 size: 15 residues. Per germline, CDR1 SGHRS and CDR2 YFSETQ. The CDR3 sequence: CASRSYSHPGNTQYF. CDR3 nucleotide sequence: TGCGCCAGCAGATCCTACTCTCACCCGGGGAATACGCAGTATTTT.

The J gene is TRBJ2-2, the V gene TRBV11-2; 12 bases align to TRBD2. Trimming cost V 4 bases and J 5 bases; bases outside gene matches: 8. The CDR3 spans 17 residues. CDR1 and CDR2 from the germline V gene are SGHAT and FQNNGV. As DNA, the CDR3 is TGTGCCAGCAGCTGGACTAGCGGGACAGTGTCAACCGGGGAGCTGTTTTTT. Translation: CASSWTSGTVSTGELFF. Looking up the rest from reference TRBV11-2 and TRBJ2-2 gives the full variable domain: EAGVAQSPRYKIIEKRQSVAFWCNPISGHATLYWYQQILGQGPKLLIQFQNNGVVDDSQLPKDRFSAERLKGVDSTLKIQPAKLEDSAVYLCASSWTSGTVSTGELFFGEGSRLTVL.

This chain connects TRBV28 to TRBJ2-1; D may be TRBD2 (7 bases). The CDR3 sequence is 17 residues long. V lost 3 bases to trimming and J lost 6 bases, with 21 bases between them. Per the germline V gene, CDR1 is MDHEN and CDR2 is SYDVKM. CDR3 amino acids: CASSFWGGHFSPNEQFF. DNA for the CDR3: TGTGCCAGCAGTTTCTGGGGGGGGCATTTCTCTCCCAATGAGCAGTTCTTC.

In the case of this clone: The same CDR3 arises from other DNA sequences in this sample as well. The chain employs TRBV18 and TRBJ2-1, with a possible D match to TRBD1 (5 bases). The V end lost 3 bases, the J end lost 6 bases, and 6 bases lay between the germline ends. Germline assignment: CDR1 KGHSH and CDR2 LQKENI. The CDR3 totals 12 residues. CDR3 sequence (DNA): TGTGCCAGCTCACCCCAGGGCAATGAGCAGTTCTTC. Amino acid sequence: CASSPQGNEQFF. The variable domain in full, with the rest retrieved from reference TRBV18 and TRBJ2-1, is NAGVMQNPRHLVRRRGQEARLRCSPMKGHSHVYWYRQLPEEGLKFMVYLQKENIIDESGMPKERFSAEFPKEGPSILRIQQVVRGDSAAYFCASSPQGNEQFFGPGTRLTVL.

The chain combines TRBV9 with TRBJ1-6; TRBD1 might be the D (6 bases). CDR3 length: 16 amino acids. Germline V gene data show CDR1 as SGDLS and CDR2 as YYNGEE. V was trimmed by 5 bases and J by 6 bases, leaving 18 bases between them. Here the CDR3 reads CASSFKGEGRNSPLHF. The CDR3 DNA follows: TGTGCCAGCAGTTTCAAGGGGGAGGGCCGTAATTCACCCCTCCACTTT.

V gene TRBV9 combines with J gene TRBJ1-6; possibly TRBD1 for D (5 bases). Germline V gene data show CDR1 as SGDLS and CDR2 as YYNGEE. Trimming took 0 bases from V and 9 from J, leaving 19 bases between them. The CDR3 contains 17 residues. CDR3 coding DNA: TGTGCCAGCAGCGTAGTAGCCAGGGCGGGAGTTGGTTCACCCCTCCACTTT. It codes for CASSVVARAGVGSPLHF.

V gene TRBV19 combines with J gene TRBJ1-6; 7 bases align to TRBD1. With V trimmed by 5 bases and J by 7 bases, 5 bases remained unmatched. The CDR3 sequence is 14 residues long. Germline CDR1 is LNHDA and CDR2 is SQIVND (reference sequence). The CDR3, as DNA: TGTGCCAGTAGTTCCCGGGACAGAAATTCACCCCTCCACTTT. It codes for CASSSRDRNSPLHF.

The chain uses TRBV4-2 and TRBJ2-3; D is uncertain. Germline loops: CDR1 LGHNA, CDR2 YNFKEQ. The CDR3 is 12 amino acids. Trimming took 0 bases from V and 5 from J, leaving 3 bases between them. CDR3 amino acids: CASSQDLDTQYF. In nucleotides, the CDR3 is TGTGCCAGCAGCCAAGACTTAGATACGCAGTATTTT.

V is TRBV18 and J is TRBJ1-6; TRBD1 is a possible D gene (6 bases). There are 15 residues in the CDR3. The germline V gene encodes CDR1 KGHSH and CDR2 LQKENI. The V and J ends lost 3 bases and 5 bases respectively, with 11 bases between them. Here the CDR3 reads CASSPGTPDNSPLHF. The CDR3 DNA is TGTGCCAGCTCACCCGGGACACCAGATAATTCACCCCTCCACTTT.

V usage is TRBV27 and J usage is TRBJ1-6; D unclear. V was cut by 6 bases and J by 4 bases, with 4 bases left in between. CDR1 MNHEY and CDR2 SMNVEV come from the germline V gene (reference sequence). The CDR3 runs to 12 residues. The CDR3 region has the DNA TGTGCCAGCAGCCCATATAATTCACCCCTCCACTTT. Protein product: CASSPYNSPLHF.

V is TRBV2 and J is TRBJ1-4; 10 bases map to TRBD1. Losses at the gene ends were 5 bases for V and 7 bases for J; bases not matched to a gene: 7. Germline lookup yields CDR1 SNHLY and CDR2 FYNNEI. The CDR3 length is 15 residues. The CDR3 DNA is TGTGCCAGCAGTTTCCTCGGGACAGGGGTTGAAAAACTGTTTTTT. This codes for CASSFLGTGVEKLFF.

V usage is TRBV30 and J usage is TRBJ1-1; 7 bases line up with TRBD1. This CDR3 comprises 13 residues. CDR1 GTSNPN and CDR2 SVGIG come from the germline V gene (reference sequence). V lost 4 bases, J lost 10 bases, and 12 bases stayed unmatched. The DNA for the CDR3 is TGTGCCTGGAATCGCCTTGACAGGGATCGAGCTTTCTTT. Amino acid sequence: CAWNRLDRDRAFF.

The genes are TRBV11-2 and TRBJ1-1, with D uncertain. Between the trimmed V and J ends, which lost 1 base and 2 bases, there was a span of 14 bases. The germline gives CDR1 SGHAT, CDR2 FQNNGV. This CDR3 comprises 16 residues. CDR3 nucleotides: TGTGCCAGCAGCTTAGGTGGACTGTCCCCTAACACTGAAGCTTTCTTT. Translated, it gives CASSLGGLSPNTEAFF.

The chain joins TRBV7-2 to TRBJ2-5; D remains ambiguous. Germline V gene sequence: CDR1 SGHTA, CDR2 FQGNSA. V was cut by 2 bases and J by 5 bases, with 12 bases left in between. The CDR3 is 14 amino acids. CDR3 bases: TGTGCCAGCAGCTTAATGGTCAACTCGGAGACCCAGTACTTC. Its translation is CASSLMVNSETQYF.

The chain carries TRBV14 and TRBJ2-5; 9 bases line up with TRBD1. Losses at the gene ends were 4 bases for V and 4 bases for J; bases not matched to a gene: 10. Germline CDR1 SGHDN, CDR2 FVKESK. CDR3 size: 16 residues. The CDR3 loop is CASSRRAGTGTETQYF. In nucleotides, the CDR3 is TGTGCCAGCAGCCGCCGGGCCGGGACAGGGACAGAGACCCAGTACTTC.

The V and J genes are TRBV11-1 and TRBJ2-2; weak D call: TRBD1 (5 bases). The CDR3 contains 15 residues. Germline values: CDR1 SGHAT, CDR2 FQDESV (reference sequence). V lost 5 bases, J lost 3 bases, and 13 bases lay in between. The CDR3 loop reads CASSAQGRDTGELFF. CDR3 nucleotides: TGTGCCAGCAGCGCGCAGGGCAGGGACACCGGGGAGCTGTTTTTT. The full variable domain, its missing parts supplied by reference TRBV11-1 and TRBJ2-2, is EAEVAQSPRYKITEKSQAVAFWCDPISGHATLYWYRQILGQGPELLVQFQDESVVDDSQLPKDRFSAERLKGVDSTLKIQPAELGDSAMYLCASSAQGRDTGELFFGEGSRLTVL.

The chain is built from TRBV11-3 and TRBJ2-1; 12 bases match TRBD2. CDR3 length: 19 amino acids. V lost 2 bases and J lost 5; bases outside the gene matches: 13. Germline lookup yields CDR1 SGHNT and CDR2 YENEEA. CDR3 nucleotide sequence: TGTGCCAGCAGCTTATCCTCCCCCGGGACTAGCGGGCTGAACAATGAGCAGTTCTTC. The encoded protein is CASSLSSPGTSGLNNEQFF.

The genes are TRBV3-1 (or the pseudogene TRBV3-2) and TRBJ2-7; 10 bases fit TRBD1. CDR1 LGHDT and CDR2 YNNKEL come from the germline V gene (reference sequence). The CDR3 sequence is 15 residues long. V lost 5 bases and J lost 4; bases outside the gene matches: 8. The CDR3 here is CASSWPGQGRYEQYF. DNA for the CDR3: TGTGCCAGCAGCTGGCCGGGACAGGGGAGGTACGAGCAGTACTTC.